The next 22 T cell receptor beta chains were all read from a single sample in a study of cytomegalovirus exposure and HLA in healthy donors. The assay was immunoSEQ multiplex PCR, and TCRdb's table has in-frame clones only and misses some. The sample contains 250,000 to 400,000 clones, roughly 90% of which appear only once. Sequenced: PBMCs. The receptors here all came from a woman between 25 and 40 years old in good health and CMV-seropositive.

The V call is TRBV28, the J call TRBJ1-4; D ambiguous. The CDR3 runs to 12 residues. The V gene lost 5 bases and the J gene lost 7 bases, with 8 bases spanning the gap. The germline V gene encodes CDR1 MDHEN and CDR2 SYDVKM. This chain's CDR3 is CASSRVGEKLFF. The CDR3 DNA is TGTGCCAGCAGTCGAGTAGGTGAAAAACTGTTTTTT.

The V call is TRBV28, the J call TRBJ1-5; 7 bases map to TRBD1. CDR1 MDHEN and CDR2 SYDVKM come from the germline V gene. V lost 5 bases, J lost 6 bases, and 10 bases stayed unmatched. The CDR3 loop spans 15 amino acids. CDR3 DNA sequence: TGTGCCAGCAGTAAAAACAGGGGAAGTGGTCAGCCCCAGCATTTT. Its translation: CASSKNRGSGQPQHF.

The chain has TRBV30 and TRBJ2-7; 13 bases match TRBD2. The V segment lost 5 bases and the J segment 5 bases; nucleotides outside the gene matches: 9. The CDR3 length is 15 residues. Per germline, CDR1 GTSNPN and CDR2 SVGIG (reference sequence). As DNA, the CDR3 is TGTGCCTGGGACGGGACTAGCGGGACGGTGAACGAGCAGTACTTC. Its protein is CAWDGTSGTVNEQYF.

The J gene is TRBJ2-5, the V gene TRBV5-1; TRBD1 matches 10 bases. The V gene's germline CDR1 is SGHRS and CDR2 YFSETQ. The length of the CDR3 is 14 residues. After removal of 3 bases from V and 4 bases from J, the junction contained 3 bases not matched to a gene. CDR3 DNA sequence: TGCGCCAGCAGCTGGGGGACAGGGGCAGAGACCCAGTACTTC. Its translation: CASSWGTGAETQYF.

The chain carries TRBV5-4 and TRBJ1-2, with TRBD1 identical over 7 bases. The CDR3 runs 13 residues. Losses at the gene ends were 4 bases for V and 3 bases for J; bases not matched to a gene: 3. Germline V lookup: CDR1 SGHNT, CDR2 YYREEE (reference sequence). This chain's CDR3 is CASSTGTDYGYTF. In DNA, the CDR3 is TGTGCCAGCAGCACCGGGACAGACTATGGCTACACCTTC.

The CDR3 nucleotides read TGTGCCAGCAGCACCGGGACTAGCGGGAGACTGGGGAATGAGCAGTTCTTC. Amino acid sequence: CASSTGTSGRLGNEQFF. The genes are TRBV7-9 and TRBJ2-1, with 14 bases fitting TRBD2. Germline CDR1 reads SEHNR; CDR2 reads FQNEAQ (reference sequence). This CDR3 is 17 amino acids long. Trimming at V came to 5 bases and at J to 7 bases, leaving 10 bases not matched to a gene.

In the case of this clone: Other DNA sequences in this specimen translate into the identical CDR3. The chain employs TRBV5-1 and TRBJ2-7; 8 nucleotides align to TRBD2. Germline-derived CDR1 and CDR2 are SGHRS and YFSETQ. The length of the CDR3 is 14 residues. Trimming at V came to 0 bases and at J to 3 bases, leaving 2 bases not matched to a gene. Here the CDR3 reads CASSLGSGGYEQYF. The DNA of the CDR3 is TGCGCCAGCAGCTTGGGAAGCGGGGGCTACGAGCAGTACTTC.

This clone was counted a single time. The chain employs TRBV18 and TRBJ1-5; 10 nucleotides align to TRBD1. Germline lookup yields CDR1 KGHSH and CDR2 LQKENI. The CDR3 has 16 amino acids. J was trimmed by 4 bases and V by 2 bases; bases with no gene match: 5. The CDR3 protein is CASSPWGTGANQPQHF. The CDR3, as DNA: TGTGCCAGCTCACCATGGGGGACAGGGGCTAATCAGCCCCAGCATTTT.

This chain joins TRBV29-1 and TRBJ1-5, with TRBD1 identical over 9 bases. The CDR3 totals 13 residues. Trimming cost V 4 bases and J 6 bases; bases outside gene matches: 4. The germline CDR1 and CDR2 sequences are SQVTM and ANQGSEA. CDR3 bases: TGCAGCGTTGGACAGGGGGTCAGTCAGCCCCAGCATTTT. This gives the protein CSVGQGVSQPQHF.

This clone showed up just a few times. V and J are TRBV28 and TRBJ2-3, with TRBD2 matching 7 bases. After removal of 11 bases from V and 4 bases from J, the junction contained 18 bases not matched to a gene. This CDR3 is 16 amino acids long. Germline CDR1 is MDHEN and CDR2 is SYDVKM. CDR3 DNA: TGTGCCGGCCAGGTCTGGCTAGCGGATAGCGCAGATACGCAGTATTTT. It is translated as CAGQVWLADSADTQYF.

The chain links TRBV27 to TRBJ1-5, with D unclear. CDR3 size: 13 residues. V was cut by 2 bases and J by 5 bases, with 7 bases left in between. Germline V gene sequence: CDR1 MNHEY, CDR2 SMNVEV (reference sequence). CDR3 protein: CASSLGRDQPQHF. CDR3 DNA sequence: TGTGCCAGCAGTTTAGGTAGGGATCAGCCCCAGCATTTT.

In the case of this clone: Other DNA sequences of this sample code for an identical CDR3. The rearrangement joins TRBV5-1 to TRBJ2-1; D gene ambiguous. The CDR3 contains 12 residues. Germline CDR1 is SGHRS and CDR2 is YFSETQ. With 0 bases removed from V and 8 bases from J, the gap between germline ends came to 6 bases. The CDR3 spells CASSLVGDEQFF. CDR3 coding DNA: TGCGCCAGCAGCTTGGTTGGGGATGAGCAGTTCTTC.

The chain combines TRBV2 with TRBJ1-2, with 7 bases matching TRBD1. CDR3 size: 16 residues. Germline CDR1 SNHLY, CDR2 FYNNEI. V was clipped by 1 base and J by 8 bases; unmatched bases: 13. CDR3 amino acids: CASSEGPGDRKDGYTF. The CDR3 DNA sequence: TGTGCCAGCAGTGAAGGCCCCGGGGACAGAAAGGACGGCTACACCTTC.

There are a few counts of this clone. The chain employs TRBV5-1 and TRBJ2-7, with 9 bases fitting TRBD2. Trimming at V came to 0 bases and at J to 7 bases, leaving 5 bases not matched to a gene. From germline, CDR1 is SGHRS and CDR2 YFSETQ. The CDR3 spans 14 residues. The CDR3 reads CASSLGSGSGEQYF. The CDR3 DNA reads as TGCGCCAGCAGCTTGGGTAGCGGGAGCGGTGAGCAGTACTTC.

The CDR3 sequence is CAQKRAGGDYGYTF. CDR3 coding DNA: TGTGCCCAAAAACGGGCAGGTGGGGACTATGGCTACACCTTC. The chain is built from TRBV2 and TRBJ1-2; D is uncertain. From germline, CDR1 is SNHLY and CDR2 FYNNEI. Trimming took 11 bases from V and 3 from J, leaving 19 bases between them. CDR3 length equals 14 residues.

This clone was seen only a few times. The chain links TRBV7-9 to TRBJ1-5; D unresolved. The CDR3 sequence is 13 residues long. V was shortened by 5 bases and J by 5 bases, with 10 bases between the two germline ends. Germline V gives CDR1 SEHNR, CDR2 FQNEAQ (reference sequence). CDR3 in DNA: TGTGCCAGCAGCGCGGATGCGTATCAGCCCCAGCATTTT. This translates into CASSADAYQPQHF.

The CDR3 nucleotides read TGTGCCAGCTCCCTCCTTGGGAAGACAGATACGCAGTATTTT. Translating it yields CASSLLGKTDTQYF. The chain recombines TRBV18 with TRBJ2-3; D is unresolved. The length of the CDR3 is 14 residues. The germline gives CDR1 KGHSH, CDR2 LQKENI. V lost 6 bases and J lost 3, with 13 bases in between.

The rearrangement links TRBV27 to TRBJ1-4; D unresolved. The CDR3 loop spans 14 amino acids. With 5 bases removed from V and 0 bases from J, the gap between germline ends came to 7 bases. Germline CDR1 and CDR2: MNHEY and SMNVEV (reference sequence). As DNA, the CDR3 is TGTGCCAGCAGTACCCTCTCAACTAATGAAAAACTGTTTTTT. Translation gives CASSTLSTNEKLFF.

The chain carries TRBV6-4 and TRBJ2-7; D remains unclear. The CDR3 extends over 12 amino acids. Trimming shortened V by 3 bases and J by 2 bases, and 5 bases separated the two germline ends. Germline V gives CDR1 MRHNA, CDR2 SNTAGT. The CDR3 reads CASSEGPYEQYF. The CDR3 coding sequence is TGTGCCAGCAGTGAGGGCCCCTACGAGCAGTACTTC.

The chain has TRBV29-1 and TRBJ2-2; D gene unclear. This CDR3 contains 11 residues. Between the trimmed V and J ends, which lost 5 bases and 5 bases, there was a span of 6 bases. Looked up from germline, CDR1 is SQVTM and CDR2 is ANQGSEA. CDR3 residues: CSVFSTGELFF. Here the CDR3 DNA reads TGCAGCGTTTTTTCGACCGGGGAGCTGTTTTTT.

CDR3 coding DNA: TGTGCCAGCAGCTCCAGGGGGCCCAATACCATGAACACTGAAGCTTTCTTT. Encoded protein: CASSSRGPNTMNTEAFF. V gene TRBV7-8 combines with J gene TRBJ1-1; TRBD1 agrees at 8 bases. The germline CDR1 and CDR2 sequences are SGHVS and FQNEAQ. This CDR3 is 17 amino acids long. After removal of 4 bases from V and 0 bases from J, the junction contained 10 bases not matched to a gene.

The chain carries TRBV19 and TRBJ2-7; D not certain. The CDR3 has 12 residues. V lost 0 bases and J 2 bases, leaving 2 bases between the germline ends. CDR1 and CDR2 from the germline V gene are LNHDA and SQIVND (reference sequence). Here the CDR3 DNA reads TGTGCCAGTAGTATAGACCCCTACGAGCAGTACTTC. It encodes CASSIDPYEQYF.